This T cell receptor beta chain was recorded in a study of CD8 T cells in ankylosing spondylitis (dated by TCRdb to about 2017). About the investigation overall: The study set out to find disease-linked TCR variants by profiling T cell receptor beta repertoires in ankylosing spondylitis patients and healthy donors. The full study cohort comprised 25 or so ankylosing spondylitis patients and 85 to 120 healthy donors. Samples of peripheral blood were taken, and for ankylosing spondylitis patients, synovial fluid was collected as well. Broader findings and caveats from the paper: Significant enrichment of the disease-linked clones was reported in matched synovial fluid samples from ankylosing spondylitis patients. Some of the motif variants had been reported before in the synovial fluid and blood of reactive arthritis patients, a finding that suggests common disease-initiation mechanisms. A TCR beta motif of several highly homologous amino acid variants appeared characteristic of blood from ankylosing spondylitis patients. In peripheral blood, the disease-linked clones were found at relatively low frequencies and had a CD8+ phenotype.

This clonotype was seen repeatedly, ten times or more. The target of this receptor is not known. Within one base of it there is no much larger clone, and no base qualities were kept. V and J are truncated by 2 bases and 4 bases respectively, leaving an intervening sequence of 13 bases. Taken from the germline V gene, the CDR1 and CDR2 loops are MDHEN and SYDVKM. The CDR3 has 15 amino acids, counting the end cysteine and phenylalanine. Only CDR3 DNA is held: 45 bases, read in frame from base 1. TCRdb records Illumina HiSeq 2500 as the sequencer. TCR beta libraries were prepared by quantitative 5'-RACE with molecular barcodes. The published analysis was carried out like this. To identify disease-linked TCR variants, a new computational method was used, one built on a probabilistic model of VDJ rearrangement. TCRdb passed the public sequencing reads through fastp at Q25 and MiXCR, retaining productive beta sequences. Rows matching on CDR3 protein sequence are summarized as one entry with the most common DNA and genes. The V and J calls shown here were made by TCRdb, not taken from the authors' results. The sample data list tens of thousands of distinct CDR3 sequences, and approximately 7.1% of these were observed just once. The ten biggest clones cover over 9.5% of the sample.

The sequence is built from TRBV28 and TRBJ2-3, with TRBD2 as a weak D call on 5 bases. The receptor comes from a male donor with ankylosing spondylitis or in good health (not recorded which). Material: blood, either unsorted or a sorted T cell fraction (not recorded which). The CDR3 here reads CASSLGTRLADTQYF. The DNA sequence reads TGTGCCAGCAGTTTAGGCACTAGATTAGCAGATACGCAGTATTTT.